Following are 32 T cell receptor beta chains from one sample sequenced in a study of regulatory T cells in long-lasting Graves disease. Relying on iRepertoire HTBI primers and Arm-PCR of CDR3 regions, the team built TCR beta libraries. TCRdb recomputed calls from the multiplex PCR reads with MiXCR, one row per CDR3 protein. This table holds roughly 420,000 distinct CDR3 sequences, roughly 17% found once. Regarding time point: newly diagnosed GD, antithyroid drugs for less than 3 months. RNA from PBMCs was the source of the TCR library. These sequences were also reported in another study, on T cells in Graves' hyperthyroidism and ophthalmopathy.

This sample comprised peripheral blood mononuclear cells (PBMCs), obtained at new diagnosis, from a patient treated with antithyroid drugs. These TCRs come from a woman younger than 35 with Graves disease.

This clonotype was observed a few times. This rearrangement joins TRBV10-3 to TRBJ2-7, with 7 bases identical to TRBD2. This CDR3 is 13 amino acids long. The germline V gene encodes CDR1 ENHRY and CDR2 SYGVKD. Trimming cost V 10 bases and J 2 bases; bases outside gene matches: 8. The CDR3 nucleotides read TGTGCCACGTCCGGGACTAACGCCTACGAGCAGTACTTC. It yields the protein CATSGTNAYEQYF.

This clonotype has at least ten counts. This sequence joins TRBV28 and TRBJ2-4; D gene ambiguous. V was trimmed by 1 base and J by 3 bases, leaving 7 bases between them. CDR3 length: 14 amino acids. CDR1 and CDR2 from the germline V gene are MDHEN and SYDVKM. CDR3 in amino acids: CASSLSGSKNIQYF. CDR3 DNA sequence: TGTGCCAGCAGTTTATCGGGTAGCAAAAACATTCAGTACTTC.

A word on this clonotype: Germline and junction disagree at one end, which may indicate a read error. CDR3 region: CASSRGVTNKEQFF. In DNA, the CDR3 is TGCGCCAGCAGCCGCGGGGTCACTAACAAGGAGCAGTTCTTC. The chain is built from TRBV4-3 and TRBJ2-1; perhaps TRBD2 as D (6 bases). Germline V gives CDR1 LGHNA, CDR2 YSLEER. The CDR3 is made up of 14 amino acids.

The chain recombines TRBV7-9 with TRBJ2-1; 8 positions match TRBD2. CDR3 size: 17 residues. Germline assignment: CDR1 SEHNR and CDR2 FQNEAQ (reference sequence). V trimming: 4 bases; J trimming: 2 bases; junction bases outside the gene matches: 10. CDR3 coding DNA: TGTGCCAGCAGCTCCCCCCTGAGCGGGAGTCCCTACAATGAGCAGTTCTTC. Translated: CASSSPLSGSPYNEQFF.

This clonotype was seen at least ten times. The chain has TRBV3-1 and TRBJ2-5; weak D call: TRBD2 (5 bases). This CDR3 has 14 residues. Germline V gene data show CDR1 as LGHDT and CDR2 as YNNKEL (reference sequence). Trimming shortened V by 0 bases and J by 5 bases, and 10 bases separated the two germline ends. The CDR3 region has the DNA TGTGCCAGCAGCCAAGAGTTAAGGGAGGAGACCCAGTACTTC. It specifies CASSQELREETQYF.

There are a few counts of this clonotype. V gene TRBV12-3 or TRBV12-4 combines with J gene TRBJ2-3, with 8 bases matching TRBD2. The junction had 13 bases not matched to a gene; V was cut back by 5 bases and J by 6 bases. CDR3 length: 16 amino acids. In nucleotides, the CDR3 is TGTGCCAGCAGTCCCGCAACAGCGGGAGATTTGGATACGCAGTATTTT. Its translation: CASSPATAGDLDTQYF.

This chain links TRBV6-1 with TRBJ1-3; D unresolved. V shed 5 bases and J shed 0 bases, with 17 bases lying between them. The CDR3 sequence is 17 residues long. Germline values: CDR1 MNHNS, CDR2 SASEGT. The CDR3 region is CASSKEPGGSSGNTIYF. The CDR3, as DNA: TGTGCCAGCAGTAAGGAGCCCGGCGGATCCTCTGGAAACACCATATATTTT.

This clonotype was seen many times. V is TRBV2 and J is TRBJ1-1; D is unclear. The ends were cut back, 3 bases at V and 0 bases at J, with 8 bases in the middle. The germline CDR1 and CDR2 sequences are SNHLY and FYNNEI. The CDR3 loop spans 14 amino acids. The CDR3 protein is CASSDRNMNTEAFF. DNA of the CDR3: TGTGCCAGCAGTGACAGGAACATGAACACTGAAGCTTTCTTT. Full variable domain (remainder filled in from reference TRBV2 and TRBJ1-1): EPEVTQTPSHQVTQMGQEVILRCVPISNHLYFYWYRQILGQKVEFLVSFYNNEISEKSEIFDDQFSVERPDGSNFTLKIRSTKLEDSAMYFCASSDRNMNTEAFFGQGTRLTVV.

This rearrangement joins TRBV6-2 or TRBV6-3 to TRBJ2-1; 7 positions agree with TRBD2. The CDR3 contains 17 residues. In germline, CDR1 is MNHEY, CDR2 SVGEGT. V was pared by 5 bases and J by 4 bases, with 14 bases of the junction left unmatched. Here the CDR3 DNA reads TGTGCCAGCAGTGACCTTATTGGCGGGAGTTTGTACAATGAGCAGTTCTTC. Protein: CASSDLIGGSLYNEQFF.

The chain combines TRBV18 with TRBJ1-1, with D unclear. Germline CDR1 is KGHSH and CDR2 is LQKENI. Trimming left V 2 bases short and J 0 bases short, with 7 bases between. The CDR3 extends over 14 amino acids. For the CDR3, the DNA is TGTGCCAGCTCACCAGAGATCATGAACACTGAAGCTTTCTTT. Translated, it gives CASSPEIMNTEAFF.

This clonotype was seen a handful of times. The V gene is TRBV27, the J gene TRBJ2-5; 7 bases align to TRBD2. Trimming cost V 4 bases and J 4 bases; bases outside gene matches: 6. Germline V gives CDR1 MNHEY, CDR2 SMNVEV (reference sequence). This CDR3 is 14 amino acids long. CDR3 nucleotide sequence: TGTGCCAGCAGTTACGGTAGCGGGTTAGAGACCCAGTACTTC. Its protein is CASSYGSGLETQYF.

This clonotype was detected ten times or more. The V gene is TRBV3-1, the J gene TRBJ2-1; maybe TRBD2 (6 bases). V lost 3 bases to trimming and J lost 10 bases, with 22 bases between them. This CDR3 spans 16 amino acids. Germline V lookup: CDR1 LGHDT, CDR2 YNNKEL (reference sequence). In nucleotides, the CDR3 is TGTGCCAGCAGCCAGCCTGGAGGGGCCGGTTTAAACGAGCAGTTCTTC. Amino acid sequence: CASSQPGGAGLNEQFF.

This clonotype was observed many times. CDR3 nucleotides: TGTGCCAGCAGCTTAGCGAGGGGGCGCAACTACGAGCAGTACTTC. The encoded protein is CASSLARGRNYEQYF. The V gene is TRBV7-2, the J gene TRBJ2-7, with 7 bases that match TRBD1. The CDR3 totals 15 residues. J was trimmed by 3 bases and V by 0 bases; bases with no gene match: 5. CDR1 and CDR2 from the germline V gene are SGHTA and FQGNSA.

The V gene is TRBV6-2 or TRBV6-3, the J gene TRBJ2-7, with D perhaps given as TRBD1 or TRBD2 (6 bases each). The germline gives CDR1 MNHEY, CDR2 SVGEGT. The CDR3 is 14 residues long. Deletions cut 2 bases from V and 7 bases from J, with 15 bases between. The DNA of the CDR3 is TGTGCCAGCAGTTACAAGGGGGGAGAGAGTGAGCAGTACTTC. Its protein is CASSYKGGESEQYF.

This clonotype came up many times. This chain connects TRBV3-1 to TRBJ1-5; possible D gene TRBD1, 5 bases. Germline V lookup: CDR1 LGHDT, CDR2 YNNKEL (reference sequence). Trimming shortened V by 4 bases and J by 7 bases, and 14 bases separated the two germline ends. The CDR3 covers 14 residues. The CDR3 is CASSPDQGGQPQHF. The DNA of the CDR3 is TGTGCCAGCAGCCCAGACCAGGGCGGGCAGCCCCAGCATTTT. Complete variable domain (other parts from reference TRBV3-1 and TRBJ1-5): DTAVSQTPKYLVTQMGNDKSIKCEQNLGHDTMYWYKQDSKKFLKIMFSYNNKELIINETVPNRFSPKSPDKAHLNLHINSLELGDSAVYFCASSPDQGGQPQHFGDGTRLSIL.

About this clonotype: The CDR3 does not end in the conserved phenylalanine or tryptophan, so this is likely a read error. The chain employs TRBV7-3 and TRBJ1-2, with unresolved D. Germline assignment: CDR1 SGHTA and CDR2 FQGTGA. CDR3 size: 12 residues. The V end was cut by 6 bases, the J end by 3 bases, with 8 bases between. The CDR3 DNA reads as TGTGCCAGCAGATTAGGGTACTATGGCTACACCTCC. Its protein is CASRLGYYGYTS.

This clonotype was counted ten times or more. This sequence joins TRBV5-6 and TRBJ2-1; D is ambiguous. Germline CDR1 reads SGHDT; CDR2 reads YYEEEE. The CDR3 sequence is 17 residues long. V was cut by 3 bases and J by 4 bases, with 20 bases left in between. The CDR3, as DNA: TGTGCCAGCAGCTCTCGCGAACGTACCAGGTTTTACAATGAGCAGTTCTTC. Translated, it gives CASSSRERTRFYNEQFF.

The chain recombines TRBV28 with TRBJ2-1; weak D call: TRBD2 (6 bases). This CDR3 contains 12 residues. Germline V gene data show CDR1 as MDHEN and CDR2 as SYDVKM. Trimming stripped 7 bases from V and 12 bases from J, with 16 bases between. The CDR3 region is CASNNLGTLQFF. CDR3 nucleotide sequence: TGTGCCAGCAACAACCTAGGGACTTTGCAGTTCTTC.

The CDR3 loop is CATSDPWPLGSDTQYF. The CDR3 DNA reads TGTGCCACCAGTGACCCCTGGCCATTGGGGTCAGATACGCAGTATTTT. The V call is TRBV24-1, the J call TRBJ2-3, with D unclear. The CDR3 has 16 amino acids. V lost 4 bases to trimming and J lost 4 bases, with 17 bases between them. CDR1 is KGHDR and CDR2 is SFDVKD in the germline V gene.

This clonotype occurred many times. The chain has TRBV14 and TRBJ2-1, with a tentative D call TRBD1 (6 bases). This CDR3 comprises 13 residues. V was shortened by 1 base and J by 10 bases, with 11 bases between the two germline ends. Germline V gives CDR1 SGHDN, CDR2 FVKESK. The CDR3 protein is CASSQVKGTEQFF. As DNA, the CDR3 is TGTGCCAGCAGCCAAGTCAAGGGGACAGAGCAGTTCTTC. Full variable domain (rest looked up from reference TRBV14 and TRBJ2-1): EAGVTQFPSHSVIEKGQTVTLRCDPISGHDNLYWYRRVMGKEIKFLLHFVKESKQDESGMPNNRFLAERTGGTYSTLKVQPAELEDSGVYFCASSQVKGTEQFFGPGTRLTVL.

Only a few counts were recorded for this clonotype. The DNA of the CDR3 is TGTGCCAGCAGTTTAGAGATCGGGAGGCCCTCCTACGAGCAGTACTTC. The encoded protein is CASSLEIGRPSYEQYF. The chain joins TRBV12-3 or TRBV12-4 to TRBJ2-7, with 7 bases identical to TRBD2. This CDR3 contains 16 residues. Trimming removed 1 base from V and 0 bases from J; junction bases left unmatched: 6.

Remarks on this clonotype: This clone may be a read error of a much larger clone one base away. V is TRBV7-2 and J is TRBJ2-1; D remains ambiguous. Germline CDR1 and CDR2: SGHTA and FQGNSA. V lost 6 bases, J lost 8 bases, and 8 bases lay in between. This CDR3 has 11 amino acids. The CDR3 DNA is TGTGCCAGCAGACAATTCGATGAGCAGTTCTTC. Its translation: CASRQFDEQFF.

The V and J genes are TRBV6-1 and TRBJ2-1; 8 bases agree with TRBD1. The CDR3 runs 14 residues. The germline CDR1 and CDR2 sequences are MNHNS and SASEGT. The V segment lost 3 bases and the J segment 10 bases; nucleotides outside the gene matches: 8. The CDR3 nucleotides read TGTGCCAGCAGTGAGTTTCAGGGGGCCGGGGAGCAGTTCTTC. Translation: CASSEFQGAGEQFF.

This clonotype was counted only a few times. V gene TRBV7-3 combines with J gene TRBJ1-5; D gene ambiguous. Per germline, CDR1 SGHTA and CDR2 FQGTGA. V shed 4 bases and J shed 2 bases, with 21 bases lying between them. The CDR3 runs to 18 residues. The DNA for the CDR3 is TGTGCCAGCAGCTATACGACTTGGCGGCGCGCGGGCAATCAGCCCCAGCATTTT. As protein: CASSYTTWRRAGNQPQHF.

Notes on this clonotype: A read error may explain this, as a much larger clone is one base away. The chain links TRBV28 to TRBJ2-3, with D unresolved. CDR3 length equals 12 residues. Per the germline V gene, CDR1 is MDHEN and CDR2 is SYDVKM. CDR3 DNA: TGTGCCGGCAGTTTTGCGACCTCCGCGCAGTATTTT. Translation gives CAGSFATSAQYF.

V is TRBV9 and J is TRBJ2-3, with TRBD1 identical over 8 bases. CDR1 and CDR2 from the germline V gene are SGDLS and YYNGEE. The CDR3 runs 14 residues. V gave up 4 bases and J gave up 6 bases; unmatched junction bases: 7. For the CDR3, the DNA is TGTGCCAGCAGCTCCGGACAGGGAGGCGATACGCAGTATTTT. Translating it yields CASSSGQGGDTQYF.

This chain uses TRBV7-9 with TRBJ2-7; no reliable D call. CDR3 length: 14 residues. Looked up from germline, CDR1 is SEHNR and CDR2 is FQNEAQ (reference sequence). V was trimmed by 2 bases and J by 1 base, leaving 9 bases between them. This CDR3 is CASSLSSQSYEQYF. The DNA of the CDR3 is TGTGCCAGCAGCTTATCATCCCAATCCTACGAGCAGTACTTC.

The gene calls are TRBV7-2 and TRBJ2-3, with D tentatively TRBD2 (6 bases). This CDR3 region has 12 residues. The germline gives CDR1 SGHTA, CDR2 FQGNSA. Trimming removed 8 bases from V and 3 bases from J, with 9 bases in between. The CDR3 DNA is TGTGCCAGCGGACGGGGGACAGATACGCAGTATTTT. Encoded protein: CASGRGTDTQYF. Full variable domain (rest looked up from reference TRBV7-2 and TRBJ2-3): GAGVSQSPSNKVTEKGKDVELRCDPISGHTALYWYRQSLGQGLEFLIYFQGNSAPDKSGLPSDRFSAERTGGSVSTLTIQRTQQEDSAVYLCASGRGTDTQYFGPGTRLTVL.

Only a few counts were recorded for this clonotype. The chain links TRBV7-8 to TRBJ1-2, with 7 bases lining up with TRBD1. This CDR3 contains 15 residues. V was clipped by 5 bases and J by 8 bases; unmatched bases: 14. Germline values: CDR1 SGHVS, CDR2 FQNEAQ. The CDR3: CASSDERQGIGGYTF. The DNA of the CDR3 is TGTGCCAGCAGCGATGAGAGACAGGGAATAGGAGGCTACACCTTC.

This clonotype was observed at least ten times. CDR3 nucleotide sequence: TGCAGTGCTAGGGTAATGGGACTAGCGGGCTACAATGAGCAGTTCTTC. Protein: CSARVMGLAGYNEQFF. The J gene is TRBJ2-1, the V gene TRBV20-1, with 12 bases matching TRBD2. J gave up 3 bases and V 3 bases, and 6 bases lay outside the gene matches. Per the germline V gene, CDR1 is DFQATT and CDR2 is SNEGSKA (reference sequence). The CDR3 consists of 16 residues.

This clonotype occurred a few times. For the CDR3, the DNA is TGTGCCAGCAGTTACAGGGGTGGAGGAAACACCATATATTTT. This codes for CASSYRGGGNTIYF. V usage is TRBV12-3 or TRBV12-4 and J usage is TRBJ1-3; 7 bases agree with TRBD1. After removal of 4 bases from V and 4 bases from J, the junction contained 4 bases not matched to a gene. The CDR3 contains 14 residues.

The V and J genes are TRBV19 and TRBJ2-1; 8 nucleotides line up with TRBD2. This CDR3 spans 16 amino acids. With 7 bases clipped from V and 4 bases from J, the junction kept 12 bases outside the gene matches. From germline, CDR1 is LNHDA and CDR2 SQIVND (reference sequence). CDR3 DNA sequence: TGTGCCAGTATGAAGACAACGGGAGGGCCTTACAATGAGCAGTTCTTC. Its translation: CASMKTTGGPYNEQFF.